Presented here are 20 T cell receptor beta chains from one specimen sequenced in a study of cytomegalovirus exposure and HLA in healthy donors. With 60 Vbeta and 13 Jbeta primers, the PCR was carried out. Some clones are missing from TCRdb's copy, which holds only in-frame ones; the method was immunoSEQ multiplex PCR. Counted here are about 140,000 clones, 70% to 85% occurring once; the ten biggest clones make up approximately 1.5%. Sequencing used PBMCs. These TCRs come from a man aged 25 to 40 in good health and CMV-seropositive.

The chain combines TRBV7-6 with TRBJ2-5, with a tentative D call TRBD1 (6 bases). CDR1 and CDR2 (germline): SGHVS, FNYEAQ. This CDR3 has 14 residues. Trimming stripped 0 bases from V and 2 bases from J, with 7 bases between. The CDR3 protein is CASSLAGTQETQYF. The CDR3, as DNA: TGTGCCAGCAGCTTAGCAGGGACACAAGAGACCCAGTACTTC. Full variable domain (remainder filled in from reference TRBV7-6 and TRBJ2-5): GAGVSQSPRYKVTKRGQDVALRCDPISGHVSLYWYRQALGQGPEFLTYFNYEAQQDKSGLPNDRFSAERPEGSISTLTIQRTEQRDSAMYRCASSLAGTQETQYFGPGTRLLVL.

CDR3 amino acids: CASSVTAGGNNEQFF. In DNA form, the CDR3 reads TGTGCCAGCAGCGTAACCGCGGGGGGGAATAATGAGCAGTTCTTC. The chain has TRBV9 and TRBJ2-1; 9 bases map to TRBD2. This CDR3 spans 15 amino acids. CDR1 and CDR2 from the germline V gene are SGDLS and YYNGEE. J lost 7 bases, V lost 1 base, and 6 bases had no gene match.

The genes are TRBV19 and TRBJ1-5, with D unresolved. The germline V and J ends were trimmed by 5 bases and 2 bases, with 10 bases remaining between them. There are 14 residues in the CDR3. Germline V gene data show CDR1 as LNHDA and CDR2 as SQIVND (reference sequence). The CDR3 reads CASSPAGGNQPQHF. The CDR3 DNA reads TGTGCCAGTAGTCCCGCCGGTGGCAATCAGCCCCAGCATTTT.

The chain carries TRBV19 and TRBJ2-5; the match to TRBD1 covers 8 bases. CDR3 length equals 14 residues. Trimming cost V 4 bases and J 5 bases; bases outside gene matches: 6. CDR1 is LNHDA, CDR2 SQIVND, per germline (reference sequence). In DNA, the CDR3 is TGTGCCAGTAGTAATACAGGGGGAGTGGAGACCCAGTACTTC. It yields the protein CASSNTGGVETQYF.

The V call is TRBV2, the J call TRBJ1-6; 9 bases line up with TRBD1. CDR3 length equals 15 residues. Germline V gene sequence: CDR1 SNHLY, CDR2 FYNNEI. The trim removed 6 bases at V and 7 bases at J, leaving 7 bases unmatched. DNA for the CDR3: TGTGCCAGCAGCATGGGACAGGGCCCGAATTCACCCCTCCACTTT. This translates into CASSMGQGPNSPLHF.

This rearrangement joins TRBV6-5 to TRBJ1-1; 10 nucleotides align to TRBD1. The germline gives CDR1 MNHEY, CDR2 SVGAGI. This CDR3 spans 14 amino acids. The ends lost 5 bases at V and 4 bases at J; junction bases unmatched: 4. The CDR3 sequence: CASSTGTGVTEAFF. CDR3 DNA sequence: TGTGCCAGCAGTACCGGGACAGGGGTCACTGAAGCTTTCTTT.

This clone was seen a few times. The V gene is TRBV4-1, the J gene TRBJ1-1; 8 nucleotides line up with TRBD1. Germline CDR1 is MGHRA and CDR2 is YSYEKL. The CDR3 sequence is 15 residues long. J gave up 4 bases and V 3 bases, and 7 bases lay outside the gene matches. CDR3 amino acids: CASSHRTGLSTEAFF. The CDR3 nucleotides are TGCGCCAGCAGCCACCGGACAGGGCTGAGCACTGAAGCTTTCTTT.

V usage is TRBV14 and J usage is TRBJ1-6, with unresolved D. The CDR3 covers 15 residues. Trimming pared 1 base from V and 7 bases from J, leaving 11 bases between. CDR1 and CDR2 (germline): SGHDN, FVKESK. In DNA form, the CDR3 reads TGTGCCAGCAGCCAAGTCTCCACAACGAATTCACCCCTCCACTTT. Protein sequence: CASSQVSTTNSPLHF.

This chain links TRBV29-1 with TRBJ1-5; possible D gene TRBD1, 5 bases. Germline V gives CDR1 SQVTM, CDR2 ANQGSEA. V lost 5 bases to trimming and J lost 3 bases, with 11 bases between them. This CDR3 has 13 amino acids. Here the CDR3 DNA reads TGCAGCGTTAGTAAGGACACCAATCAGCCCCAGCATTTT. Translated: CSVSKDTNQPQHF.

This clone was seen a few times. For the CDR3, the DNA is TGTGCCAGCAGCTTGGGACTAGCGGGGGGAGGAGAGACCCAGTACTTC. This encodes CASSLGLAGGGETQYF. The rearrangement uses TRBV5-4 and TRBJ2-5, with 13 bases that match TRBD2. The CDR3 consists of 16 residues. The V gene's germline CDR1 is SGHNT and CDR2 YYREEE (reference sequence). Germline trimming cut 0 bases from V and 4 bases from J; bases unmatched to any gene: 3. The entire variable domain, with the rest obtained from reference TRBV5-4 and TRBJ2-5, is as follows: ETGVTQSPTHLIKTRGQQVTLRCSSQSGHNTVSWYQQALGQGPQFIFQYYREEENGRGNFPPRFSGLQFPNYSSELNVNALELDDSALYLCASSLGLAGGGETQYFGPGTRLLVL.

For the CDR3, the DNA is TGTGCCAGCAGCATTCGGACTAGCGGGAGAAATGAGCAGTTCTTC. It specifies CASSIRTSGRNEQFF. The chain uses TRBV7-9 and TRBJ2-1; 13 bases are a match to TRBD2. Unmatched junction bases numbered 5, after V lost 5 bases and J lost 7 bases. This CDR3 has 15 residues. Germline V lookup: CDR1 SEHNR, CDR2 FQNEAQ (reference sequence).

V usage is TRBV5-1 and J usage is TRBJ2-1; 8 bases align to TRBD2. Germline loops: CDR1 SGHRS, CDR2 YFSETQ. This CDR3 has 15 residues. With 0 bases clipped from V and 6 bases from J, the junction kept 5 bases outside the gene matches. The DNA for the CDR3 is TGCGCCAGCAGCTTGGTGGCGGGAGGTGTCAATGAGCAGTTCTTC. Amino acid sequence: CASSLVAGGVNEQFF.

V is TRBV21-1 and J is TRBJ2-5; TRBD2 is taken as the D call from the table, unchecked against the DNA. TRBV21-1 is deemed a pseudogene. The length of the CDR3 is 18 residues. The CDR3 DNA follows: TGTGCCAGCAGCAAAGTAGGAAGGAGCGGGAGGGCCAAAGAGACCCAGTACTTC. Protein product: CASSKVGRSGRAKETQYF.

The chain has TRBV6-1 and TRBJ2-3, with 9 bases aligning to TRBD2. CDR3 length: 15 amino acids. Germline CDR1 is MNHNS and CDR2 is SASEGT. V was pared by 6 bases and J by 9 bases, with 13 bases of the junction left unmatched. The CDR3 loop is CASSPSAGGPRTQYF. CDR3 DNA: TGTGCCAGCAGCCCTTCTGCGGGAGGGCCTCGAACGCAGTATTTT.

The chain uses TRBV2 and TRBJ2-1; 7 positions agree with TRBD1. After removal of 7 bases from V and 3 bases from J, the junction contained 3 bases not matched to a gene. The CDR3 extends over 13 amino acids. CDR1 SNHLY and CDR2 FYNNEI come from the germline V gene. CDR3 nucleotides: TGTGCCAGCACCCAGGGGGTCTACAATGAGCAGTTCTTC. Its translation is CASTQGVYNEQFF.

This CDR3 reads CASSQPGLAGGGGELFF. CDR3 DNA: TGTGCCAGCAGTCAGCCGGGGCTAGCGGGAGGCGGCGGGGAGCTGTTTTTT. The chain uses TRBV27 and TRBJ2-2, with 11 bases lining up with TRBD2. This CDR3 contains 17 residues. The junction had 12 bases not matched to a gene; V was cut back by 5 bases and J by 7 bases. Germline V gene sequence: CDR1 MNHEY, CDR2 SMNVEV (reference sequence).

This clone occurred a few times. The chain links TRBV6-5 to TRBJ2-7, with 8 bases that match TRBD1. This CDR3 has 11 amino acids. V shed 6 bases, J shed 6 bases, and the junction held 1 base outside the gene matches. Germline-derived CDR1 and CDR2 are MNHEY and SVGAGI. Here the CDR3 reads CASSQGAEQYF. CDR3 DNA: TGTGCCAGCAGCCAGGGGGCCGAGCAGTACTTC.

The chain recombines TRBV7-6 with TRBJ2-5, with TRBD2 identical over 14 bases. Trimming at V came to 5 bases and at J to 4 bases, leaving 6 bases not matched to a gene. The CDR3 sequence is 16 residues long. Germline loops: CDR1 SGHVS, CDR2 FNYEAQ. CDR3 protein: CASSRGTSGSAETQYF. The CDR3 nucleotides read TGTGCCAGCAGCCGGGGGACTAGCGGGAGTGCAGAGACCCAGTACTTC.

The chain is built from TRBV28 and TRBJ2-7; 11 bases are a match to TRBD1. Germline CDR1 MDHEN, CDR2 SYDVKM. V lost 2 bases to trimming and J lost 2 bases; unmatched junction nucleotides: 5. This CDR3 region has 16 residues. DNA of the CDR3: TGTGCCAGCAGTTTACCCCAGGGACAGGGGGCCTACGAGCAGTACTTC. It translates to CASSLPQGQGAYEQYF.

The chain recombines TRBV6-6 with TRBJ2-2, with TRBD1 matching 9 bases. The V gene end was trimmed by 5 bases and the J gene end by 4 bases; junction bases not matched to a gene: 5. The CDR3 covers 15 residues. From germline, CDR1 is MNHNY and CDR2 SVGAGI (reference sequence). CDR3 residues: CASSRTGASTGELFF. The CDR3 DNA reads TGTGCCAGCAGTCGGACAGGGGCAAGCACCGGGGAGCTGTTTTTT.